The 22 T cell receptor beta chains given below trace back to one sample, sequenced in a study of T-cell reconstitution after alpha-beta-depleted transplantation in children. This sample's TCRbeta library carried unique molecular identifier barcodes. TCRdb re-analysed the PCR reads in MiXCR, keeping a single row per CDR3 protein. The sample carries more than 200,000 distinct CDR3 sequences, around 7.7% recorded once. Here the sequenced sample was PBMCs, mostly from graft donor cells, taken 360 days after TCRalphabeta/CD19-depleted stem cell transplant. These receptors were taken from a male patient between 2 and 9 years old who had a stem cell transplant for acute myeloid leukemia, so the T cells may come from the graft donor.

The chain links TRBV7-2 to TRBJ2-5; D uncertain. Germline CDR1 reads SGHTA; CDR2 reads FQGNSA. Trimming stripped 5 bases from V and 2 bases from J, with 12 bases between. The CDR3 runs 14 residues. CDR3: CASSPGRKQETQYF. The CDR3 bases are TGTGCCAGCAGCCCTGGACGGAAACAAGAGACCCAGTACTTC.

This clonotype was recorded a few times. This CDR3 is CASSSTSGLAGSVSGANVLTF. In DNA form, the CDR3 reads TGTGCCAGCAGTTCTACCTCGGGACTAGCGGGGTCCGTGTCTGGGGCCAACGTCCTGACTTTC. The chain is built from TRBV25-1 and TRBJ2-6; TRBD2 aligns across 13 bases. After removal of 5 bases from V and 1 base from J, the junction contained 14 bases not matched to a gene. The germline V gene has CDR1 MGHDK and CDR2 SYGVNS. The CDR3 runs 21 residues.

The table lists this clonotype with many counts. The V call is TRBV25-1, the J call TRBJ1-4; D is perhaps TRBD1 (6 bases). Germline CDR1 reads MGHDK; CDR2 reads SYGVNS. V lost 2 bases and J lost 7, with 17 bases in between. The length of the CDR3 is 16 residues. The CDR3 is CASSEPRGGESEKLFF. The CDR3 nucleotides are TGTGCCAGCAGTGAACCTCGGGGGGGCGAAAGTGAAAAACTGTTTTTT.

This clonotype was observed many times. The J gene is TRBJ2-1, the V gene TRBV24-1; TRBD2 matches at 12 bases. The V and J ends lost 12 bases and 3 bases, in that order; junction bases with no gene match: 5. The CDR3 totals 14 residues. The germline gives CDR1 KGHDR, CDR2 SFDVKD. As DNA, the CDR3 is TGTGCCGCATCTAGCGGGGGGGACTACAATGAGCAGTTCTTC. It translates to CAASSGGDYNEQFF.

This chain joins TRBV11-2 and TRBJ2-3; 12 bases match TRBD2. Trimming cost V 2 bases and J 4 bases; bases outside gene matches: 7. Per germline, CDR1 SGHAT and CDR2 FQNNGV. The length of the CDR3 is 17 residues. Here the CDR3 reads CASSLTLAGGQADTQYF. DNA for the CDR3: TGTGCCAGCAGCTTAACCCTAGCGGGAGGGCAAGCAGATACGCAGTATTTT. The whole variable domain, filled in from reference TRBV11-2 and TRBJ2-3, reads EAGVAQSPRYKIIEKRQSVAFWCNPISGHATLYWYQQILGQGPKLLIQFQNNGVVDDSQLPKDRFSAERLKGVDSTLKIQPAKLEDSAVYLCASSLTLAGGQADTQYFGPGTRLTVL.

A few counts support this clonotype. V and J are TRBV5-1 and TRBJ1-6; 8 bases line up with TRBD1. CDR1 and CDR2 (germline): SGHRS, YFSETQ. V lost 5 bases and J lost 5; bases outside the gene matches: 6. The CDR3 spans 15 residues. The CDR3 sequence: CASSLMTGDNSPLHF. The CDR3, as DNA: TGCGCCAGCAGTCTAATGACAGGGGATAATTCACCCCTCCACTTT.

The chain joins TRBV28 to TRBJ1-2, with D uncertain. Trimming cost V 3 bases and J 6 bases, with 5 bases left between them. The CDR3 extends over 11 amino acids. CDR1 MDHEN and CDR2 SYDVKM come from the germline V gene. As DNA, the CDR3 is TGTGCCAGCAGTTTTACCAATGGCTACACCTTC. Protein product: CASSFTNGYTF.

This rearrangement joins TRBV5-6 to TRBJ2-7, with unresolved D. Germline values: CDR1 SGHDT, CDR2 YYEEEE. The CDR3 covers 14 residues. V was pared by 0 bases and J by 3 bases, with 10 bases between. CDR3: CASSLDYRLYEQYF. In DNA form, the CDR3 reads TGTGCCAGCAGCTTGGACTACCGGCTCTACGAGCAGTACTTC.

The sample holds many counts of this clonotype. The chain links TRBV10-3 to TRBJ2-1, with 9 bases fitting TRBD2. This CDR3 is 13 amino acids long. The germline V gene encodes CDR1 ENHRY and CDR2 SYGVKD. J gave up 10 bases and V 3 bases, and 4 bases lay outside the gene matches. The chain's CDR3 is CAISDIGLAEQFF. CDR3 DNA sequence: TGTGCCATCAGTGACATCGGACTAGCGGAGCAGTTCTTC.

The chain uses TRBV20-1 and TRBJ2-1; TRBD2 might be the D (6 bases). Trimming pared 4 bases from V and 9 bases from J, leaving 16 bases between. The CDR3 spans 13 residues. In germline, CDR1 is DFQATT, CDR2 SNEGSKA (reference sequence). CDR3 region: CSATLTGRTEQFF. The CDR3 DNA sequence: TGCAGTGCTACCTTAACCGGGAGAACTGAGCAGTTCTTC.

This clonotype is judged medium-sized. V usage is TRBV29-1 and J usage is TRBJ2-3; D unclear. The germline CDR1 and CDR2 sequences are SQVTM and ANQGSEA. V was cut by 3 bases and J by 4 bases, with 11 bases left in between. The CDR3 sequence is 13 residues long. The CDR3 reads CSVDGQFADTQYF. The DNA for the CDR3 is TGCAGCGTTGATGGGCAGTTCGCAGATACGCAGTATTTT.

In its sample, this clonotype was seen many times. The V and J genes are TRBV12-3 or TRBV12-4 and TRBJ2-5, with TRBD2 matching over 8 bases. V trimming: 7 bases; J trimming: 5 bases; junction bases outside the gene matches: 6. CDR3 length equals 13 residues. CDR3 bases: TGTGCCAGCACCCTGTCGGGGGGGGAGACCCAGTACTTC. It is translated as CASTLSGGETQYF.

This clonotype has more than one count but fewer than ten. This rearrangement joins TRBV5-1 to TRBJ2-1, with 9 bases aligning to TRBD2. The germline CDR1 and CDR2 sequences are SGHRS and YFSETQ. V lost 3 bases, J lost 6 bases, and 7 bases stayed unmatched. The CDR3 contains 15 residues. CDR3 DNA sequence: TGCGCCAGCAGCTCGGACCGGACTAGCGTCAATGAGCAGTTCTTC. Translation: CASSSDRTSVNEQFF.

The rearrangement links TRBV7-8 to TRBJ1-5; D gene uncertain. Trimming removed 1 base from V and 0 bases from J, with 10 bases in between. This CDR3 comprises 16 residues. Germline assignment: CDR1 SGHVS and CDR2 FQNEAQ. CDR3 amino acids: CASSLGAGNSNQPQHF. In DNA form, the CDR3 reads TGTGCCAGCAGCTTAGGGGCGGGAAATAGCAATCAGCCCCAGCATTTT. The full variable domain, rest sourced from reference TRBV7-8 and TRBJ1-5, is GAGVSQSPRYKVAKRGQDVALRCDPISGHVSLFWYQQALGQGPEFLTYFQNEAQLDKSGLPSDRFFAERPEGSVSTLKIQRTQQEDSAVYLCASSLGAGNSNQPQHFGDGTRLSIL.

This clonotype was counted between two and nine times. J is TRBJ2-5 and V is TRBV4-2, with D perhaps matching TRBD1 or TRBD2 (5 bases each). The V and J ends lost 0 bases and 4 bases respectively, with 15 bases between them. The CDR3 extends over 16 amino acids. Germline-derived CDR1 and CDR2 are LGHNA and YNFKEQ. CDR3 nucleotide sequence: TGTGCCAGCAGCCAAGAACGGCGGGCGAGGGGAGAGACCCAGTACTTC. This encodes CASSQERRARGETQYF.

This clonotype was found many times. This chain uses TRBV28 with TRBJ1-2, with TRBD1 as a possible D gene (6 bases). CDR1 and CDR2 (germline): MDHEN, SYDVKM. This CDR3 has 15 amino acids. V shed 6 bases and J shed 3 bases, with 17 bases lying between them. The CDR3 sequence is CASRPGDLKDYGYTF. In nucleotides, the CDR3 is TGTGCCAGCAGGCCAGGGGATTTGAAGGACTATGGCTACACCTTC.

V is TRBV29-1 and J is TRBJ2-3; TRBD2 matches 7 bases. This CDR3 contains 15 residues. The V gene end was trimmed by 8 bases and the J gene end by 5 bases; junction bases not matched to a gene: 16. CDR1 is SQVTM and CDR2 is ANQGSEA in the germline V gene. The CDR3 loop is CSYTRLAGAGDTQYF. CDR3 bases: TGCAGCTATACCAGGCTCGCGGGAGCAGGAGATACGCAGTATTTT.

The chain joins TRBV10-2 to TRBJ2-3; 9 nucleotides match TRBD1. Per germline, CDR1 WSHSY and CDR2 SAAADI. The trim removed 3 bases at V and 0 bases at J, leaving 1 base unmatched. The CDR3 is made up of 15 amino acids. The chain's CDR3 is CASSEDRGSTDTQYF. As DNA, the CDR3 is TGCGCCAGCAGTGAAGACAGGGGGAGCACAGATACGCAGTATTTT.

The table lists this clonotype with many counts. V gene TRBV5-5 combines with J gene TRBJ2-7; TRBD2 agrees at 10 bases. The CDR3 extends over 16 amino acids. Per the germline V gene, CDR1 is SGHKS and CDR2 is YYEKEE (reference sequence). Germline trimming cut 0 bases from V and 4 bases from J; bases unmatched to any gene: 7. Written as DNA, the CDR3 is TGTGCCAGCAGCTTGGCCGGTAGCGGGAGGAGTTACGAGCAGTACTTC. Translating gives CASSLAGSGRSYEQYF.

This clonotype has ten or more counts. The rearrangement links TRBV10-2 to TRBJ1-1; D is possibly TRBD1 (6 bases). CDR1 and CDR2 from the germline V gene are WSHSY and SAAADI. CDR3 length: 22 residues. V was shortened by 2 bases and J by 4 bases, with 35 bases between the two germline ends. This CDR3 reads CASSELRSLSDSPDRMLTEAFF. The CDR3 DNA follows: TGCGCCAGCAGTGAGCTTCGAAGTTTATCGGACAGCCCAGACCGTATGCTCACTGAAGCTTTCTTT.

The V call is TRBV20-1, the J call TRBJ1-1; D uncertain. V lost 1 base to trimming and J lost 7 bases, with 13 bases between them. This CDR3 is 13 amino acids long. Germline CDR1 and CDR2: DFQATT and SNEGSKA (reference sequence). CDR3 region: CSARVTTMGEAFF. The CDR3 DNA sequence: TGCAGTGCTAGAGTTACGACGATGGGTGAAGCTTTCTTT.

This clonotype was detected only a few times. The CDR3 DNA reads as TGCAGTGCCTTTGACCCCATAGCGGGCAGCGGGCCCAATGAGCAGTTCTTC. Translated, it gives CSAFDPIAGSGPNEQFF. The chain combines TRBV20-1 with TRBJ2-1; 7 positions match TRBD2. V trimming: 6 bases; J trimming: 6 bases; junction bases outside the gene matches: 20. Looked up from germline, CDR1 is DFQATT and CDR2 is SNEGSKA (reference sequence). This CDR3 comprises 17 residues.